This TCR beta chain was sequenced in a study of molecular identifiers for immune sequencing clone quantification. Study-level background: Replicates involved a five-way split of RNA from around 20,000 or 100,000 naive CD8 cells, with sequencing of four. Study observations and caveats: In a background of around 1 million naive cells, spiked Jurkat TCR RNA from one cell was reportedly detectable.

Naive CD8 T cells underwent sorting with the CD8+CD4-CCR7+CD45RA+ definition. This clonotype showed up many times. Its antigen is not known. Methods described previously, with TCR primers listed, were used for bulk TCR libraries. TCRdb independently ran MiXCR on the PCR reads; one entry per CDR3 protein. The repertoire holds approximately 550,000 distinct CDR3 sequences, approximately 25% seen once, with 0.7% to 0.9% in the top ten. CDR3 length: 16 amino acids. Trimming cost V 0 bases and J 2 bases; bases outside gene matches: 3. Germline values: CDR1 LGHNA, CDR2 YSLEER. The receptor comes from a human donor in good health. Some libraries in this study had Jurkat cell RNA spiked in. The chain joins TRBV4-3 to TRBJ2-3; the match to TRBD2 covers 9 bases. Material: naive CD8+ T cells from blood, with Jurkat cell RNA spiked in. Described subset: FACS-sorted CD8+CD4-CCR7+CD45RA+ naive T cells. The CDR3 loop is CASSQDERGVTDTQYF. CDR3 DNA sequence: TGCGCCAGCAGCCAAGATGAGCGGGGGGTCACAGATACGCAGTATTTT.